This T cell receptor beta chain emerged from a study of blood T cells in healthy people across ages. This clonotype was found many times. Its target is not known. Germline lookup yields CDR1 ENHRY and CDR2 SYGVKD. V shed 6 bases and J shed 1 base, with 13 bases lying between them. CDR3 length: 14 amino acids. Regarding the study as a whole: Estimates of diversity drawn from one million T cells were considered underestimates.

A second PCR of about 7 to 11 cycles used a sample-barcoded 5' primer and a J-beta primer mix. TCRdb reprocessed the 5' RACE reads with MiXCR, giving one entry per CDR3 protein. The sample consists of 700,000 to 1,000,000 distinct CDR3 sequences, 44% of them appearing once. Sequencing input: blood. The clonotype was recovered from a man between 60 and 75 years old in good health. The J gene is TRBJ2-7, the V gene TRBV10-3; no clear D. Here the CDR3 DNA reads TGTGCCATCAGCGGGCTAGATGATTCCTACGAGCAGTACTTC. It specifies CAISGLDDSYEQYF.